One and the same sample provided the 8 T cell receptor beta chains below, sequenced in a study of cytomegalovirus exposure and HLA in healthy donors. Clones were sequenced by immunoSEQ multiplex PCR, and TCRdb holds only the in-frame ones, with some missing. The sample lists about 240,000 clones; roughly 89% were seen once. Sequencing input: PBMCs. The receptors originated from a man aged 18 to 29 in good health and CMV-seronegative.

This chain connects TRBV28 to TRBJ2-7; TRBD1 aligns across 7 bases. The CDR3 covers 14 residues. The ends lost 3 bases at V and 3 bases at J; junction bases unmatched: 5. Germline loops: CDR1 MDHEN, CDR2 SYDVKM. The DNA of the CDR3 is TGTGCCAGCAGTTTCCGGGACAGAAACTACGAGCAGTACTTC. This codes for CASSFRDRNYEQYF.

This chain joins TRBV28 and TRBJ2-3, with TRBD2 identical over 7 bases. Trimming cost V 2 bases and J 4 bases; bases outside gene matches: 6. Germline CDR1 reads MDHEN; CDR2 reads SYDVKM. CDR3 size: 15 residues. The chain's CDR3 is CASSLLAASPDTQYF. The DNA for the CDR3 is TGTGCCAGCAGTTTACTAGCGGCTAGCCCAGATACGCAGTATTTT.

This clone was observed once. The rearrangement joins TRBV15 to TRBJ2-7, with TRBD2 identical over 14 bases. Germline CDR1 reads LNHNV; CDR2 reads YYDKDF (reference sequence). CDR3 length: 20 amino acids. V lost 0 bases to trimming and J lost 0 bases; unmatched junction nucleotides: 10. The CDR3 protein is CATSRDVGTSGRLGSYEQYF. As DNA, the CDR3 is TGTGCCACCAGCAGAGACGTCGGGACTAGCGGGAGATTGGGCTCCTACGAGCAGTACTTC.

V usage is TRBV6-4 and J usage is TRBJ1-5; D unresolved. The CDR3 consists of 18 residues. Trimming pared 3 bases from V and 0 bases from J, leaving 18 bases between. Germline lookup yields CDR1 MRHNA and CDR2 SNTAGT. This CDR3 is CASSDRWLEIYSNQPQHF. The DNA for the CDR3 is TGTGCCAGCAGTGATAGGTGGTTGGAGATTTATAGCAATCAGCCCCAGCATTTT.

This chain uses TRBV10-2 with TRBJ2-7, with D hard to call. The germline V and J ends were trimmed by 3 bases and 5 bases, with 8 bases remaining between them. CDR3 size: 12 residues. Per the germline V gene, CDR1 is WSHSY and CDR2 is SAAADI. CDR3 DNA sequence: TGCGCCAGCAGTGACGACTGGGACGAGCAGTACTTC. Protein sequence: CASSDDWDEQYF.

This clone turned up a few times. The DNA of the CDR3 is TGTGCCAGCAGCTTACAGGGCACAGGGACTGAAGCTTTCTTT. Protein sequence: CASSLQGTGTEAFF. This rearrangement joins TRBV7-9 to TRBJ1-1, with D maybe TRBD1 (6 bases). Per the germline V gene, CDR1 is SEHNR and CDR2 is FQNEAQ (reference sequence). The germline V and J ends were trimmed by 2 bases and 5 bases, with 12 bases remaining between them. The CDR3 runs to 14 residues.

This rearrangement joins TRBV28 to TRBJ2-7, with a possible D match to TRBD1 (6 bases). The CDR3 runs to 17 residues. Germline lookup yields CDR1 MDHEN and CDR2 SYDVKM. Trimming pared 6 bases from V and 3 bases from J, leaving 24 bases between. CDR3 sequence reads: CASRFDRMGQADYEQYF. Written as DNA, the CDR3 is TGTGCCAGCAGATTTGATAGAATGGGACAAGCGGACTACGAGCAGTACTTC.

The V call is TRBV28, the J call TRBJ2-2; 8 nucleotides agree with TRBD2. The CDR3 has 17 amino acids. V lost 3 bases to trimming and J lost 5 bases; unmatched junction nucleotides: 11. Per the germline V gene, CDR1 is MDHEN and CDR2 is SYDVKM. CDR3 in DNA: TGTGCCAGCAGTTTTGGGGCCCCGGGACTAGATACCGGGGAGCTGTTTTTT. Amino acid sequence: CASSFGAPGLDTGELFF.